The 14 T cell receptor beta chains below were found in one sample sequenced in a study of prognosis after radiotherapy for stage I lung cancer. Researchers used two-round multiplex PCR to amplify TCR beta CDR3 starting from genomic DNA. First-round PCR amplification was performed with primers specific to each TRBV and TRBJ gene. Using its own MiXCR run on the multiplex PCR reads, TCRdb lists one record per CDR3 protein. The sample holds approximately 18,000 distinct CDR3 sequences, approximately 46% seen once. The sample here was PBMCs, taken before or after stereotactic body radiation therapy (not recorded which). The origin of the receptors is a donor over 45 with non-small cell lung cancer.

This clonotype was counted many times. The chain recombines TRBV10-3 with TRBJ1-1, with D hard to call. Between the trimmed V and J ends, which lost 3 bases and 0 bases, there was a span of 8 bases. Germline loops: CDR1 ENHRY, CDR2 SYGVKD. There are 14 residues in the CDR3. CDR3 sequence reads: CAISDRSMNTEAFF. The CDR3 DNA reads TGTGCCATCAGTGACAGGTCTATGAACACTGAAGCTTTCTTT.

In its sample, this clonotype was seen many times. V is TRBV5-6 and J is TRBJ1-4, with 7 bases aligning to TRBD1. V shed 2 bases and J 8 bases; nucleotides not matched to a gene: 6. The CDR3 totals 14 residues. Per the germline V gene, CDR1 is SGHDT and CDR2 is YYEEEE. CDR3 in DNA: TGTGCCAGCAGCTTTCGGCAGGGGGGCGAAAAACTGTTTTTT. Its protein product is CASSFRQGGEKLFF.

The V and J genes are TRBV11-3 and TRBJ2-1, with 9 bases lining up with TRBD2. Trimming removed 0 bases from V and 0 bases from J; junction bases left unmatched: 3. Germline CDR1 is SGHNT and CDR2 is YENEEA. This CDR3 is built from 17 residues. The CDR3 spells CASSLDLAGSSYNEQFF. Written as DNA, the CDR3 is TGTGCCAGCAGCTTAGATCTAGCGGGAAGCTCCTACAATGAGCAGTTCTTC.

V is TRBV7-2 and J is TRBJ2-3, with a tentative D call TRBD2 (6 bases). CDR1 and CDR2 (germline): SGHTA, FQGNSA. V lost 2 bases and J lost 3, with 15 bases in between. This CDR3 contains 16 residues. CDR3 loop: CASSLKLAIGTDTQYF. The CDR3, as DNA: TGTGCCAGCAGCTTAAAACTAGCCATAGGAACAGATACGCAGTATTTT.

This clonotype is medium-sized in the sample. CDR3 sequence (DNA): TGTGCCAGCAGCCTCGAACTAGTTCTACCAACCAATGAGCAGTTCTTC. Encoded protein: CASSLELVLPTNEQFF. The rearrangement uses TRBV27 and TRBJ2-1; perhaps TRBD2 as D (5 bases). The CDR3 contains 16 residues. Germline V gene data show CDR1 as MNHEY and CDR2 as SMNVEV (reference sequence). V dropped 6 bases and J dropped 6 bases, with 21 bases sitting between them.

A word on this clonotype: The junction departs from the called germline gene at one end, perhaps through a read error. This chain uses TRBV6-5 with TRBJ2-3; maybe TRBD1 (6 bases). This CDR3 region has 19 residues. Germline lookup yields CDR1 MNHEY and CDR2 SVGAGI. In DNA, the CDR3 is TGTGCCAGCAGTTTGTTGCAGGGGCCAGTCCCTCTTAGCACATATACGCAGTATTTT. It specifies CASSLLQGPVPLSTYTQYF.

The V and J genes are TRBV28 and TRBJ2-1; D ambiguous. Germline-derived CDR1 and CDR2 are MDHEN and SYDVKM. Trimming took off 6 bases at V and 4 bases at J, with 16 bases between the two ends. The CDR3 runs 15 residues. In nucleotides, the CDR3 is TGTGCCAGCAGCTCTCGGCAGCCAGGATACAATGAGCAGTTCTTC. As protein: CASSSRQPGYNEQFF.

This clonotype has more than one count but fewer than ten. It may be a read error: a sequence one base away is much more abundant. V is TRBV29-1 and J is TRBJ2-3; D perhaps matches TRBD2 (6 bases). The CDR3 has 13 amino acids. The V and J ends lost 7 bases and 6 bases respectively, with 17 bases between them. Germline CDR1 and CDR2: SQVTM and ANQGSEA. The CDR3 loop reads CSGDSGKADTQYF. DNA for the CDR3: TGCAGCGGGGACTCAGGGAAGGCGGATACGCAGTATTTT.

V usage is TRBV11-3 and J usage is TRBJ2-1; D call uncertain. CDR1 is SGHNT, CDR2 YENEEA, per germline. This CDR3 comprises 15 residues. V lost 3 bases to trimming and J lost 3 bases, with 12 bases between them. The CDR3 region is CASSFGGGDYNEQFF. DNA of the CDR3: TGTGCCAGCAGCTTTGGTGGCGGAGACTACAATGAGCAGTTCTTC.

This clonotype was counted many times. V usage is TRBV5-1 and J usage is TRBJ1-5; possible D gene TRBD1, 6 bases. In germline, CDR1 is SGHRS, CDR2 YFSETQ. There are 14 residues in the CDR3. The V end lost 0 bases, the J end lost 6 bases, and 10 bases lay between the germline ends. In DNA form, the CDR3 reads TGCGCCAGCAGCTTGGATGGGGGGGCTCAGCCCCAGCATTTT. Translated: CASSLDGGAQPQHF.

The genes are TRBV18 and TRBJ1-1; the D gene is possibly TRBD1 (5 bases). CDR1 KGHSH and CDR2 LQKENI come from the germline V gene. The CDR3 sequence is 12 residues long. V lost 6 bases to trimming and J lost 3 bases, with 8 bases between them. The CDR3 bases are TGTGCCAGCTCCCCGGGGGACACTGAAGCTTTCTTT. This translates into CASSPGDTEAFF.

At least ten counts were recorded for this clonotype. The CDR3, as DNA: TGTGCCAGCAGCCAAACCCGGGGGCTCCCCCCCATATATTTT. This codes for CASSQTRGLPPIYF. The rearrangement uses TRBV3-1 and TRBJ1-3; tentative D call: TRBD1 (6 bases). The CDR3 is made up of 14 amino acids. Trimming pared 2 bases from V and 11 bases from J, leaving 16 bases between. Germline V lookup: CDR1 LGHDT, CDR2 YNNKEL (reference sequence).

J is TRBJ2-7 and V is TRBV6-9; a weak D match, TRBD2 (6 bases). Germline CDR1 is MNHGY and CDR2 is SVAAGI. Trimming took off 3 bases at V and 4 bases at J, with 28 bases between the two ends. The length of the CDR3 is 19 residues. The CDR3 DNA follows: TGTGCCAGCAGTTACCAGTCAGGACTGGAGGGAAGGAAAACATACGAGCAGTACTTC. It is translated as CASSYQSGLEGRKTYEQYF.

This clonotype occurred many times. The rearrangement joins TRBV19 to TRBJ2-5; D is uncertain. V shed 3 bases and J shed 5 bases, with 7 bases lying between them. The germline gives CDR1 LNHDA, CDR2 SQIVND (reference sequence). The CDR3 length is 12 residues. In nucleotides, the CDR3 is TGTGCCAGTAGTATGGCCCCCGAGACCCAGTACTTC. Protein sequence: CASSMAPETQYF.